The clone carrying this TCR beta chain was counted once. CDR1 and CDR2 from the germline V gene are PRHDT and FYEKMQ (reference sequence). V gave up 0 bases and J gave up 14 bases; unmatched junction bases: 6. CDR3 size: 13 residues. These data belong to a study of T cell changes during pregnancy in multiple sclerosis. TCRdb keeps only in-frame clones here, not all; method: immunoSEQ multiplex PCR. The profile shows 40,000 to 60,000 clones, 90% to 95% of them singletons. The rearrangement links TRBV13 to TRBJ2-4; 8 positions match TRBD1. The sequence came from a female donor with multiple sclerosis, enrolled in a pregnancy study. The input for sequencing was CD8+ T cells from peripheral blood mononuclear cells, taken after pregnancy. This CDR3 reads CASSLGRSTGEYF. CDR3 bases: TGTGCCAGCAGCTTAGGCCGGTCGACAGGGGAGTACTTC.